This T cell receptor beta chain is drawn from a study of T-cell memory formation after mild COVID-19. Study background: Each donor largely had its own TCR clusters.

5'RACE with constant-segment primers built TCRalpha and TCRbeta cDNA libraries with UMIs. One entry per CDR3 protein results from TCRdb running MiXCR on the 5' RACE reads. The repertoire has about 560,000 distinct CDR3 sequences, about 22% of them found once; the top ten carry 7.5% to 9.5%. Deletions cut 5 bases from V and 0 bases from J, with 18 bases between. From germline, CDR1 is SEHNR and CDR2 FQNEAQ (reference sequence). The CDR3 is made up of 17 amino acids. This clonotype was detected a few times. Its antigen is still unknown. Findings of the study overall: For contracting clones, CD4+ ones sat mainly in CM and EM, CD8+ in EMRA.

Sequenced: PBMCs or a T cell subset sorted from them (not recorded which). The gene calls are TRBV7-9 and TRBJ2-3; D may correspond to TRBD1 or TRBD2 (6 bases each). This clonotype was obtained from an adult woman who had mild COVID-19 (a few samples of this study predate the infection). Cell type and time point are not known. The CDR3 DNA reads as TGTGCCAGCAGCCCCCGGGGTGGGGGGCCTAGCACAGATACGCAGTATTTT. This sequence encodes CASSPRGGGPSTDTQYF.